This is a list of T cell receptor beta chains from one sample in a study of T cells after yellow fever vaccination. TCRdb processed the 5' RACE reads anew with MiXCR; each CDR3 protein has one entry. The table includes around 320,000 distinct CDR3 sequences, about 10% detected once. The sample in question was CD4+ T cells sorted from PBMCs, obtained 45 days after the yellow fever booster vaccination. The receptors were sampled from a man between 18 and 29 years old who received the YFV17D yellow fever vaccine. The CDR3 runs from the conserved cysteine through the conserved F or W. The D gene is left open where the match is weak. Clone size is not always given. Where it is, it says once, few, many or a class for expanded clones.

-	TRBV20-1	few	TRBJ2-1	TGCAGTGCCTCCGCGGGGTATGAGCAGTTCTTC	CSASAGYEQFF
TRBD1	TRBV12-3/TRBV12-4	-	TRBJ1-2	TGTGCCAGCAGCCTGGGACAGGCAAGCTATGGCTACACCTTC	CASSLGQASYGYTF
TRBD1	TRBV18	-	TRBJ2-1	TGTGCCAGCTTAGAATACAGGGGAGAAGGCTACAATGAGCAGTTCTTC	CASLEYRGEGYNEQFF
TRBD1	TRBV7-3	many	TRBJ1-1	TGTGCCAGCAGCCTTGACAGGGAAACTGAAGCTTTCTTT	CASSLDRETEAFF
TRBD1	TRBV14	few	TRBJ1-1	TGTGCCAGCAGCCCCTTGGGGCAGGGGGTGACTGAAGCTTTCTTT	CASSPLGQGVTEAFF
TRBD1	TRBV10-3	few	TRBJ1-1	TGTGCCATCAAAACGACAGGGGAAGTCGAAGCTTTCTTT	CAIKTTGEVEAFF
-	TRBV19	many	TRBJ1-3	TGTGCCATACGACCGGACCTCTCTGGAAACACCATATATTTT	CAIRPDLSGNTIYF
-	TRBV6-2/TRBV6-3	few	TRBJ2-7	TGTGCCAGCAGTTACCCGGGACTCTACGAGCAGTACTTC	CASSYPGLYEQYF
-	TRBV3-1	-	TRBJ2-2	TGTGCCAGCAGCCAAATCGGGAAGGGGGTCCCGTTTTTT	CASSQIGKGVPFF
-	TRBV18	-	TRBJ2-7	TGTGCCAGCTCAACCGGGAACTACGAGCAGTACTTC	CASSTGNYEQYF
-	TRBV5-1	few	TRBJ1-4	TGCGCCAGCAGCTTGGACGCAACAACTAATGAAAAACTGTTTTTT	CASSLDATTNEKLFF
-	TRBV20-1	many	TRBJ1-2	TGCAGTGCTAGAGATTGGGGCGGAGACCTCTATGGCTACACCTTC	CSARDWGGDLYGYTF
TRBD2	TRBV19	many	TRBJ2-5	TGTGCCAGTAGTATAAGGGCTAGCGGGGGCCAAGAGACCCAGTACTTC	CASSIRASGGQETQYF
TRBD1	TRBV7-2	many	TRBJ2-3	TGTGCCAGCAGCCCCGGGACAGGGTGGGCGACCCTGTATTTT	CASSPGTGWATLYF
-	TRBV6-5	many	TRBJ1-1	TGTGCCAGCAGTTACGGGCAGAACCGGGAAGCTTTCTTT	CASSYGQNREAFF
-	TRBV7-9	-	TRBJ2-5	TGTGCCAGCAGCCTCGGGACCCGAGTAACAGAGACCCAGTACTTC	CASSLGTRVTETQYF
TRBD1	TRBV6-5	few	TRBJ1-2	TGTGCCAGCAGCCAGACAGGGTCGGCTGGCTACACCTTC	CASSQTGSAGYTF
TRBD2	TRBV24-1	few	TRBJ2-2	TGTGCCACCGCCGACGGGGGGGTCAACACCGGGGAGCTGTTTTTT	CATADGGVNTGELFF
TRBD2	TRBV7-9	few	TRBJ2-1	TGTGCCAGCAGCTTCACTAGCGGGGCAGGGGATGAGCAGTTCTTC	CASSFTSGAGDEQFF
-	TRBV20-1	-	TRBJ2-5	TGCAGTGCTTCCCCCAGGGTGGAGACCCAGTACTTC	CSASPRVETQYF
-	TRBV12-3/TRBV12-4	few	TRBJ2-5	TGTGCCAGCAGCTTTGTGGGGAGGGGGGGACAAGAGACCCAGTACTTC	CASSFVGRGGQETQYF
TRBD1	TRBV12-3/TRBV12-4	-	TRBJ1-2	TGTGCCAGCAAGGGGACAGGGGATTATGGCTACACCTTC	CASKGTGDYGYTF